These 21 T cell receptor beta chains were sequenced from one sample in a study of PD-1 blockade in classical Hodgkin lymphoma. The assay was immunoSEQ multiplex PCR, and TCRdb's table has in-frame clones only and misses some. The sample has tens of thousands of clones, 70% to 90% seen once; the top ten hold roughly 8.1%. Time point here: cycle 4 day 1 (C4D1), after six to seven weeks of nivolumab. Every patient relapsed after autologous stem cell transplantation, and brentuximab vedotin exposure varied. Here the sequenced sample was peripheral blood mononuclear cells (PBMCs), taken before the fourth cycle of nivolumab. The source of these receptors is a human donor with classical Hodgkin lymphoma.

This chain connects TRBV28 to TRBJ2-3; 7 positions match TRBD1. The germline gives CDR1 MDHEN, CDR2 SYDVKM. The junction had 7 bases not matched to a gene; V was cut back by 6 bases and J by 4 bases. The CDR3 covers 14 residues. CDR3 protein: CASSLRTGPDTQYF. DNA of the CDR3: TGTGCCAGCAGCCTTCGGACAGGACCAGATACGCAGTATTTT. Looking up the rest from reference TRBV28 and TRBJ2-3 gives the full variable domain: DVKVTQSSRYLVKRTGEKVFLECVQDMDHENMFWYRQDPGLGLRLIYFSYDVKMKEKGDIPEGYSVSREKKERFSLILESASTNQTSMYLCASSLRTGPDTQYFGPGTRLTVL.

The rearrangement joins TRBV5-1 to TRBJ1-3; D gene ambiguous. The CDR3 contains 16 residues. The V end lost 4 bases, the J end lost 1 base, and 15 bases lay between the germline ends. Germline loops: CDR1 SGHRS, CDR2 YFSETQ. CDR3 sequence: CASSPSPEGSGNTIYF. As DNA, the CDR3 is TGCGCCAGCAGCCCCTCGCCGGAGGGATCTGGAAACACCATATATTTT. Filled out from reference TRBV5-1 and TRBJ1-3, the complete variable domain reads KAGVTQTPRYLIKTRGQQVTLSCSPISGHRSVSWYQQTPGQGLQFLFEYFSETQRNKGNFPGRFSGRQFSNSRSEMNVSTLELGDSALYLCASSPSPEGSGNTIYFGEGSWLTVV.

V is TRBV6-6 and J is TRBJ1-3; no clear D. There are 14 residues in the CDR3. Germline CDR1 is MNHNY and CDR2 is SVGAGI (reference sequence). V was shortened by 10 bases and J by 0 bases, with 13 bases between the two germline ends. CDR3 region: CATSSGFSGNTIYF. In nucleotides, the CDR3 is TGTGCCACCTCATCGGGATTCTCTGGAAACACCATATATTTT.

The chain couples TRBV19 to TRBJ1-1; D remains unclear. The CDR3 is 15 amino acids. Looked up from germline, CDR1 is LNHDA and CDR2 is SQIVND (reference sequence). V lost 4 bases to trimming and J lost 6 bases, with 18 bases between them. The CDR3 DNA sequence: TGTGCCAGTAGTACTACCTTGGTCCTTGTACCTGAAGCTTTCTTT. Amino acid sequence: CASSTTLVLVPEAFF.

The chain recombines TRBV9 with TRBJ2-3; D is unclear. The CDR3 has 13 residues. Germline assignment: CDR1 SGDLS and CDR2 YYNGEE. V lost 3 bases to trimming and J lost 3 bases, with 8 bases between them. The CDR3 is CASSAVGTDTQYF. Here the CDR3 DNA reads TGTGCCAGCAGCGCCGTAGGGACAGATACGCAGTATTTT. The entire variable domain, with the rest obtained from reference TRBV9 and TRBJ2-3, is as follows: DSGVTQTPKHLITATGQRVTLRCSPRSGDLSVYWYQQSLDQGLQFLIQYYNGEERAKGNILERFSAQQFPDLHSELNLSSLELGDSALYFCASSAVGTDTQYFGPGTRLTVL.

V is TRBV6-6 and J is TRBJ1-2, with a weak D call TRBD1 (6 bases). This CDR3 is built from 13 residues. The V gene's germline CDR1 is MNHNY and CDR2 SVGAGI (reference sequence). V lost 7 bases to trimming and J lost 8 bases, with 17 bases between them. CDR3 sequence (DNA): TGTGCCAGCATTAACAGGGTTTCTGGGGGCTACACCTTC. This codes for CASINRVSGGYTF.

The chain has TRBV7-9 and TRBJ2-1; D remains ambiguous. Trimming removed 3 bases at V and 0 bases at J, with 12 bases between. The germline gives CDR1 SEHNR, CDR2 FQNEAQ (reference sequence). The length of the CDR3 is 16 residues. DNA for the CDR3: TGTGCCAGCAGCTTCGCTACCCAGAGCTCCTACAATGAGCAGTTCTTC. Its protein is CASSFATQSSYNEQFF. The entire variable domain, with the rest obtained from reference TRBV7-9 and TRBJ2-1, is as follows: DTGVSQNPRHKITKRGQNVTFRCDPISEHNRLYWYRQTLGQGPEFLTYFQNEAQLEKSRLLSDRFSAERPKGSFSTLEIQRTEQGDSAMYLCASSFATQSSYNEQFFGPGTRLTVL.

The J gene is TRBJ2-5, the V gene TRBV5-5, with 7 bases fitting TRBD1. Germline trimming cut 1 base from V and 1 base from J; bases unmatched to any gene: 4. Germline V CDR1 and CDR2: SGHKS, YYEKEE (reference sequence). CDR3 size: 15 residues. DNA for the CDR3: TGTGCCAGCAGCTTGCTGACAGGGCCCCAAGAGACCCAGTACTTC. Protein product: CASSLLTGPQETQYF. The complete variable domain, with remaining parts taken from reference TRBV5-5 and TRBJ2-5, reads DAGVTQSPTHLIKTRGQQVTLRCSPISGHKSVSWYQQVLGQGPQFIFQYYEKEERGRGNFPDRFSARQFPNYSSELNVNALLLGDSALYLCASSLLTGPQETQYFGPGTRLLVL.

This clone was counted between two and nine times. The CDR3: CASSLAVGQVEKLFF. The CDR3, as DNA: TGTGCCAGCAGCTTAGCGGTGGGACAGGTAGAAAAACTGTTTTTT. The J gene is TRBJ1-4, the V gene TRBV7-6; 8 nucleotides line up with TRBD1. Per the germline V gene, CDR1 is SGHVS and CDR2 is FNYEAQ. Trimming cost V 0 bases and J 8 bases; bases outside gene matches: 5. The CDR3 consists of 15 residues. The variable domain in full, completed from reference TRBV7-6 and TRBJ1-4, reads GAGVSQSPRYKVTKRGQDVALRCDPISGHVSLYWYRQALGQGPEFLTYFNYEAQQDKSGLPNDRFSAERPEGSISTLTIQRTEQRDSAMYRCASSLAVGQVEKLFFGSGTQLSVL.

The V gene is TRBV5-4, the J gene TRBJ2-7; the D is unclear. Trimming pared 4 bases from V and 2 bases from J, leaving 10 bases between. The CDR3 loop spans 13 amino acids. Germline assignment: CDR1 SGHNT and CDR2 YYREEE (reference sequence). CDR3 sequence reads: CASSRPGTYEQYF. The CDR3 region has the DNA TGTGCCAGCAGCCGCCCGGGCACCTACGAGCAGTACTTC.

The chain links TRBV4-2 to TRBJ2-7, with D maybe TRBD2 (6 bases). The CDR3 is 17 residues long. Germline lookup yields CDR1 LGHNA and CDR2 YNFKEQ. Trimming removed 3 bases from V and 1 base from J, with 19 bases in between. CDR3 region: CASSHLSPGDLSYEQYF. The CDR3 nucleotides read TGTGCCAGCAGCCACCTGTCTCCCGGGGACTTGTCCTACGAGCAGTACTTC.

V gene TRBV28 combines with J gene TRBJ2-7; 12 nucleotides line up with TRBD1. The CDR3 contains 16 residues. V lost 2 bases to trimming and J lost 2 bases; unmatched junction nucleotides: 4. CDR1 is MDHEN, CDR2 SYDVKM, per germline. CDR3 coding DNA: TGTGCCAGCAGTTTACCCGGGACAGGGGGCCCCTACGAGCAGTACTTC. Its translation: CASSLPGTGGPYEQYF. Complete variable domain (other parts from reference TRBV28 and TRBJ2-7): DVKVTQSSRYLVKRTGEKVFLECVQDMDHENMFWYRQDPGLGLRLIYFSYDVKMKEKGDIPEGYSVSREKKERFSLILESASTNQTSMYLCASSLPGTGGPYEQYFGPGTRLTVT.

Comment on this clone: Mismatch with germline at one junction end may stem from a read error. The V and J genes are TRBV13 and TRBJ2-7; the match to TRBD2 covers 8 bases. This CDR3 contains 14 residues. Germline CDR1 and CDR2: PRHDT and FYEKMQ (reference sequence). CDR3 residues: CASGFGTRADEQYF. DNA for the CDR3: TGTGCCAGCGGCTTCGGGACTAGAGCGGACGAGCAGTACTTC.

The rearrangement links TRBV5-1 to TRBJ2-2, with D unresolved. CDR3 size: 16 residues. The V gene's germline CDR1 is SGHRS and CDR2 YFSETQ. The V end lost 4 bases, the J end lost 2 bases, and 15 bases lay between the germline ends. In nucleotides, the CDR3 is TGCGCCAGCAGCCCCTCGACGACTCAAAACACCGGGGAGCTGTTTTTT. Translating it yields CASSPSTTQNTGELFF.

The V call is TRBV5-1, the J call TRBJ2-7, with no clear D. Germline CDR1 reads SGHRS; CDR2 reads YFSETQ. The CDR3 contains 15 residues. Trimming took 0 bases from V and 0 from J, leaving 10 bases between them. The CDR3 reads CASSLDWQPSYEQYF. In DNA form, the CDR3 reads TGCGCCAGCAGCTTGGATTGGCAGCCCTCCTACGAGCAGTACTTC.

This clone has a single count. This chain joins TRBV5-4 and TRBJ2-5, with 13 bases aligning to TRBD2. With 3 bases clipped from V and 4 bases from J, the junction kept 12 bases outside the gene matches. CDR1 is SGHNT, CDR2 YYREEE, per germline (reference sequence). This CDR3 is built from 18 residues. As DNA, the CDR3 is TGTGCCAGCAGCTCGGGCCCGGGACTAGCGGGGACAGGAGAGACCCAGTACTTC. It yields the protein CASSSGPGLAGTGETQYF. Variable domain in full (rest from reference TRBV5-4 and TRBJ2-5): ETGVTQSPTHLIKTRGQQVTLRCSSQSGHNTVSWYQQALGQGPQFIFQYYREEENGRGNFPPRFSGLQFPNYSSELNVNALELDDSALYLCASSSGPGLAGTGETQYFGPGTRLLVL.

V and J are TRBV5-1 and TRBJ1-2, with 7 bases aligning to TRBD1. The CDR3 length is 15 residues. CDR1 is SGHRS and CDR2 is YFSETQ in the germline V gene. After removal of 4 bases from V and 4 bases from J, the junction contained 10 bases not matched to a gene. The DNA of the CDR3 is TGCGCCAGCAGCCCCAGCACGACAGGGTCCTATGGCTACACCTTC. This sequence encodes CASSPSTTGSYGYTF.

V gene TRBV6-1 combines with J gene TRBJ2-1; perhaps TRBD1 as D (5 bases). CDR3 length: 15 amino acids. Germline V gene sequence: CDR1 MNHNS, CDR2 SASEGT. Trimming removed 2 bases from V and 3 bases from J, with 11 bases in between. DNA for the CDR3: TGTGCCAGCAGTGAACGGCAGGGTTACTACAATGAGCAGTTCTTC. Amino acid sequence: CASSERQGYYNEQFF.

The gene calls are TRBV28 and TRBJ2-3; D not resolved. This CDR3 comprises 14 residues. Germline-derived CDR1 and CDR2 are MDHEN and SYDVKM. The germline V and J ends were trimmed by 5 bases and 4 bases, with 13 bases remaining between them. CDR3 amino acids: CASSLPPGSDTQYF. The CDR3 nucleotides read TGTGCCAGCAGTCTCCCCCCGGGCTCAGATACGCAGTATTTT.

This clone was seen only a few times. This sequence joins TRBV7-8 and TRBJ1-4, with 9 positions matching TRBD1. The CDR3 contains 15 residues. Germline V lookup: CDR1 SGHVS, CDR2 FQNEAQ. The V segment lost 5 bases and the J segment 8 bases; nucleotides outside the gene matches: 9. The CDR3 region has the DNA TGTGCCAGCAGCCCTCGCCGGGACAGGGACGAAAAACTGTTTTTT. Translated, it gives CASSPRRDRDEKLFF. The full variable domain, rest sourced from reference TRBV7-8 and TRBJ1-4, is GAGVSQSPRYKVAKRGQDVALRCDPISGHVSLFWYQQALGQGPEFLTYFQNEAQLDKSGLPSDRFFAERPEGSVSTLKIQRTQQEDSAVYLCASSPRRDRDEKLFFGSGTQLSVL.

This chain uses TRBV6-5 with TRBJ1-5; no clear D gene. CDR1 is MNHEY, CDR2 SVGAGI, per germline. Trimming stripped 0 bases from V and 0 bases from J, with 6 bases between. The CDR3 has 15 residues. In nucleotides, the CDR3 is TGTGCCAGCAGTTACTCGGGGAATAGCAATCAGCCCCAGCATTTT. Residues: CASSYSGNSNQPQHF.